This T cell receptor beta chain derives from a study of vaccination effects on CD4 cells after COVID-19. Overall study: Cultures of about 2 million PBMC per well contained approximately 9.6 IU/ml IL-2 plus 10 ug/ml peptides.

This CDR3 spans 15 amino acids. CDR1 SGHRS and CDR2 YFSETQ come from the germline V gene. The V and J ends lost 3 bases and 5 bases respectively, with 17 bases between them. Clones were read by immunoSEQ multiplex PCR, and TCRdb kept only the in-frame ones, dropping some. This table has approximately 60,000 clones, approximately 78% appearing once. Following 10 days of culture, CD4+ T cells were isolated. Half of the medium was exchanged for IL-2 medium on both days 3 and 7. General study results and limits: The authors studied few convalescent patients and collected no early post-infection timepoints.

For this clone: Its antigen remains unidentified.

The sequence derives from a human donor who had a prior SARS-CoV-2 infection. The rearrangement joins TRBV5-1 to TRBJ2-5; D possibly corresponds to TRBD1 (6 bases). Sequences were derived from CD4+ T cells from PBMCs cultured without peptide, sampled before COVID-19 vaccination. CDR3 DNA sequence: TGCGCCAGCAGCTCGATGAACAGGGTTTGGGAGACCCAGTACTTC. Amino acids: CASSSMNRVWETQYF. Full variable domain (outside the CDR3, taken from reference TRBV5-1 and TRBJ2-5): KAGVTQTPRYLIKTRGQQVTLSCSPISGHRSVSWYQQTPGQGLQFLFEYFSETQRNKGNFPGRFSGRQFSNSRSEMNVSTLELGDSALYLCASSSMNRVWETQYFGPGTRLLVL.